The 22 T cell receptor beta chains below come from one sample, sequenced in a study of molecular identifiers for immune sequencing clone quantification. Using its own MiXCR run on the PCR reads, TCRdb lists one record per CDR3 protein. The sample lists around 480,000 distinct CDR3 sequences; about a fifth were seen once. Input material: naive CD8+ T cells from blood, with Jurkat cell RNA spiked in. This sample's subset: FACS-sorted CD8+CD4-CCR7+CD45RA+ naive T cells. The origin of the receptors is a human donor in good health. Some libraries in this study had Jurkat cell RNA spiked in.

The V and J genes are TRBV20-1 and TRBJ2-7; 7 bases match TRBD2. This CDR3 is 15 amino acids long. The V gene's germline CDR1 is DFQATT and CDR2 SNEGSKA (reference sequence). With V trimmed by 2 bases and J by 3 bases, 10 bases remained unmatched. The CDR3 loop reads CSARSVASGIYEQYF. The CDR3 bases are TGCAGTGCTAGATCCGTCGCTAGCGGTATCTACGAGCAGTACTTC.

The CDR3 here is CASNNPTGGFRETQYF. CDR3 in DNA: TGTGCCAGCAACAACCCCACCGGGGGGTTCCGAGAGACCCAGTACTTC. The V call is TRBV12-3 or TRBV12-4, the J call TRBJ2-5, with TRBD2 identical over 7 bases. Trimming removed 7 bases from V and 4 bases from J; junction bases left unmatched: 15. The CDR3 is 16 amino acids.

This clonotype was found many times. The chain links TRBV6-5 to TRBJ2-7; 8 positions agree with TRBD1. The CDR3 length is 16 residues. Germline loops: CDR1 MNHEY, CDR2 SVGAGI. V shed 6 bases and J 4 bases; nucleotides not matched to a gene: 14. The CDR3 loop reads CASSPDRDVPHYEQYF. Here the CDR3 DNA reads TGTGCCAGCAGCCCGGACAGGGACGTTCCTCATTACGAGCAGTACTTC.

There are many counts of this clonotype. The gene calls are TRBV29-1 and TRBJ2-5; TRBD1 matches at 9 bases. Germline V CDR1 and CDR2: SQVTM, ANQGSEA. The length of the CDR3 is 14 residues. The V segment lost 7 bases and the J segment 5 bases; nucleotides outside the gene matches: 11. CDR3 nucleotide sequence: TGCAGCGCGGAAACCGGGACAGGGTCGGAGACCCAGTACTTC. Its translation is CSAETGTGSETQYF. The entire variable domain, with the rest obtained from reference TRBV29-1 and TRBJ2-5, is as follows: SAVISQKPSRDICQRGTSLTIQCQVDSQVTMMFWYRQQPGQSLTLIATANQGSEATYESGFVIDKFPISRPNLTFSTLTVSNMSPEDSSIYLCSAETGTGSETQYFGPGTRLLVL.

Regarding this clonotype: One base away lies a much larger clone, so this may be a sequencing read error. The chain recombines TRBV20-1 with TRBJ2-7; perhaps TRBD1 as D (6 bases). In germline, CDR1 is DFQATT, CDR2 SNEGSKA (reference sequence). The CDR3 extends over 13 amino acids. The CDR3 loop reads CSAIRDTAYGQYF. In DNA form, the CDR3 reads TGCAGTGCTATCCGGGACACGGCTTACGGGCAGTACTTC.

This rearrangement joins TRBV4-3 to TRBJ2-7; D tentatively reads TRBD1 or TRBD2 (5 bases each). Germline CDR1 LGHNA, CDR2 YSLEER. Trimming removed 1 base from V and 3 bases from J, with 13 bases in between. CDR3 length: 15 residues. CDR3 protein: CASSQGLGPLYEQYF. The DNA for the CDR3 is TGCGCCAGCAGCCAAGGACTGGGACCCCTCTACGAGCAGTACTTC.

The CDR3 is CASSTTSGVKTQYF. The CDR3 coding sequence is TGTGCCAGCAGCACCACTAGCGGGGTCAAGACCCAGTACTTC. The rearrangement uses TRBV13 and TRBJ2-5; 10 bases fit TRBD2. V shed 5 bases and J 6 bases; nucleotides not matched to a gene: 6. The CDR3 spans 14 residues. Germline-derived CDR1 and CDR2 are PRHDT and FYEKMQ (reference sequence). The variable domain in full, completed from reference TRBV13 and TRBJ2-5, reads AAGVIQSPRHLIKEKRETATLKCYPIPRHDTVYWYQQGPGQDPQFLISFYEKMQSDKGSIPDRFSAQQFSDYHSELNMSSLELGDSALYFCASSTTSGVKTQYFGPGTRLLVL.

This clonotype occurred many times. The chain combines TRBV19 with TRBJ2-7, with 8 bases aligning to TRBD2. CDR3 length: 13 amino acids. With V trimmed by 6 bases and J by 6 bases, 7 bases remained unmatched. In germline, CDR1 is LNHDA, CDR2 SQIVND (reference sequence). The CDR3 region has the DNA TGTGCCAGTAGCGGGGGGGGAGCCGGCGAGCAGTACTTC. Translation: CASSGGGAGEQYF.

This clonotype came up a few times. V gene TRBV20-1 combines with J gene TRBJ2-7; D unresolved. The CDR3 sequence is 15 residues long. Deletions cut 0 bases from V and 0 bases from J, with 12 bases between. Germline V gene lookup returns CDR1 DFQATT and CDR2 SNEGSKA (reference sequence). CDR3 in amino acids: CSARDQSGISYEQYF. The CDR3 coding sequence is TGCAGTGCTAGAGATCAATCGGGCATCTCCTACGAGCAGTACTTC.

The sample holds many counts of this clonotype. The J gene is TRBJ2-7, the V gene TRBV20-1, with 7 nucleotides matching TRBD1. The V gene's germline CDR1 is DFQATT and CDR2 SNEGSKA (reference sequence). CDR3 length equals 14 residues. With V trimmed by 0 bases and J by 2 bases, 4 bases remained unmatched. Here the CDR3 DNA reads TGCAGTGCTAGAGATGGGGACAGACCCTACGAGCAGTACTTC. The encoded protein is CSARDGDRPYEQYF.

This clonotype was seen a few times. The chain links TRBV6-2 or TRBV6-3 to TRBJ2-3; tentative D call: TRBD1 (6 bases). CDR3 length: 17 amino acids. With 0 bases removed from V and 0 bases from J, the gap between germline ends came to 13 bases. Germline V gene sequence: CDR1 MNHEY, CDR2 SVGEGT. The CDR3 spells CASSYSLLGQSTDTQYF. The CDR3 DNA sequence: TGTGCCAGCAGTTACTCGCTCTTAGGACAGAGCACAGATACGCAGTATTTT.

V gene TRBV27 combines with J gene TRBJ2-1, with a tentative D call TRBD2 (6 bases). V lost 2 bases and J 2 bases, leaving 25 bases between the germline ends. Germline-derived CDR1 and CDR2 are MNHEY and SMNVEV (reference sequence). The CDR3 covers 20 residues. The CDR3 loop is CASSLQTGVGGPGAYNEQFF. The CDR3 nucleotides read TGTGCCAGCAGTTTACAGACCGGTGTAGGAGGCCCGGGGGCCTACAATGAGCAGTTCTTC.

Ten or more counts support this clonotype. The chain has TRBV24-1 and TRBJ1-1; D is unclear. Trimming left V 7 bases short and J 0 bases short, with 2 bases between. CDR1 is KGHDR, CDR2 SFDVKD, per germline. The length of the CDR3 is 11 residues. The DNA for the CDR3 is TGTGCCACCAGACTGAACACTGAAGCTTTCTTT. This gives the protein CATRLNTEAFF.

Comments on this clonotype: A read error may explain this, as a much larger clone is one base away. V usage is TRBV20-1 and J usage is TRBJ1-5, with D hard to call. Looked up from germline, CDR1 is DFQATT and CDR2 is SNEGSKA (reference sequence). The CDR3 is made up of 18 amino acids. DNA of the CDR3: TGCGGTGCTCAGGAGGCCACTACCATGTTTAATAGCAATCAGCCCCAGCATTTT. It codes for CGAQEATTMFNSNQPQHF.

This clonotype was seen a few times. A much larger clone differs from this one at a single base, so this may be a read error. The genes are TRBV30 and TRBJ2-6; tentatively, D is TRBD1 (5 bases). CDR1 and CDR2 (germline): GTSNPN, SVGIG (reference sequence). The CDR3 spans 14 residues. The CDR3, as DNA: TGTGCCTGGAGTGAGGGCTCTGGGGCCGACGTCCTGACTTTC. Its translation is CAWSEGSGADVLTF.

Turning to this clonotype: This clone may be a read error of a much larger clone one base away. The CDR3 reads CASSLYSRYSNQPQHF. The CDR3 DNA is TGTGCCAGCAGCTTGTACAGTCGCTATAGCAATCAGCCCCAGCATTTT. This sequence joins TRBV7-2 and TRBJ1-5; D gene ambiguous. Germline-derived CDR1 and CDR2 are SGHTA and FQGNSA. This CDR3 spans 16 amino acids. The ends were cut back, 3 bases at V and 0 bases at J, with 12 bases in the middle.

This clonotype was seen repeatedly, ten times or more. The chain carries TRBV3-1 and TRBJ2-4; 10 positions match TRBD2. The CDR3 is made up of 17 amino acids. Trimming cost V 1 base and J 6 bases; bases outside gene matches: 9. Per the germline V gene, CDR1 is LGHDT and CDR2 is YNNKEL (reference sequence). Written as DNA, the CDR3 is TGTGCCAGCAGCCAAGGGGCTAGCGGGAGAGATGGAAACATTCAGTACTTC. Translated, it gives CASSQGASGRDGNIQYF.

This clonotype has just a few counts. The rearrangement links TRBV6-6 to TRBJ1-1, with D perhaps matching TRBD1 (6 bases). This CDR3 contains 15 residues. V was cut by 2 bases and J by 2 bases, with 12 bases left in between. CDR1 is MNHNY, CDR2 SVGAGI, per germline (reference sequence). The CDR3 loop is CASSYDRTVNTEAFF. The CDR3 DNA reads TGTGCCAGCAGTTACGATAGGACAGTCAACACTGAAGCTTTCTTT.

This clonotype was picked up many times. The genes are TRBV9 and TRBJ2-3; D is tentatively TRBD1 or TRBD2 (5 bases each). V dropped 3 bases and J dropped 3 bases, with 11 bases sitting between them. The CDR3 sequence is 14 residues long. Germline V gene lookup returns CDR1 SGDLS and CDR2 YYNGEE. The CDR3 loop is CASSGGTVTDTQYF. CDR3 nucleotides: TGTGCCAGCAGCGGAGGGACGGTTACAGATACGCAGTATTTT.

The CDR3 region has the DNA TGCGCCAGCAGCCAACGACAGGGGGAGACCCAGTACTTC. Protein product: CASSQRQGETQYF. The V gene is TRBV4-1, the J gene TRBJ2-5; 8 bases fit TRBD1. This CDR3 has 13 amino acids. The ends lost 2 bases at V and 5 bases at J; junction bases unmatched: 1. Germline loops: CDR1 MGHRA, CDR2 YSYEKL.

About this clonotype: A single base separates this from a much larger clone, so it may be a read error. The rearrangement links TRBV4-3 to TRBJ2-7, with 8 bases lining up with TRBD1. Germline V gene sequence: CDR1 LGHNA, CDR2 YSLEER. The CDR3 has 14 residues. CDR3 in amino acids: CASGQDRVSYEQYF. In DNA form, the CDR3 reads TGCGCCAGCGGCCAGGACAGGGTCTCCTACGAGCAGTACTTC.

This clonotype was observed a handful of times. The genes are TRBV14 and TRBJ2-7, with 8 nucleotides matching TRBD1. Germline assignment: CDR1 SGHDN and CDR2 FVKESK. The CDR3 has 15 amino acids. With 2 bases clipped from V and 1 base from J, the junction kept 4 bases outside the gene matches. CDR3 sequence reads: CASSQTTGVSYEQYF. The CDR3, as DNA: TGTGCCAGCAGCCAAACGACAGGGGTATCCTACGAGCAGTACTTC.